Sequencing of this TCR beta chain was carried out in a study of OX40 agonist ivuxolimab in advanced cancers. Study summary: Patients were treated with intravenous ivuxolimab, dosed at 0.01 to 10 mg/kg and infused every 2 weeks.

Assay: immunoSEQ multiplex PCR; the TCRdb copy retains only in-frame clones and omits some. The table lists about 65,000 clones, more than 70% of them singletons. The CDR3 has 14 amino acids. Losses at the gene ends were 4 bases for V and 6 bases for J; bases not matched to a gene: 3. The germline gives CDR1 MNHNS, CDR2 SASEGT. V and J are TRBV6-1 and TRBJ1-5, with 10 bases aligning to TRBD1. This specimen was CD4+ or CD8+ T cells sorted from blood, taken in a trial of the OX40 agonist ivuxolimab. The receptor's source is an adult with an advanced solid tumor such as melanoma, head and neck, liver or kidney cancer. The CDR3 nucleotides read TGTGCCAGCAGTGGACAGGGGGCGGGTCAGCCCCAGCATTTT. Translation: CASSGQGAGQPQHF.